A single T cell receptor (beta chain) is shown here with its context. Its antigen is as yet unknown. This sample was included in a study of Tregs in tolerant kidney transplant recipients. Regarding the study as a whole: Biological reproducibility was not directly addressed, but technical replication error appeared minimal.

Using immunoSEQ multiplex PCR, the repertoire was profiled, and TCRdb retains in-frame clones only, with some absent. The sample holds 90,000 to 130,000 clones, 90% seen once. The CDR3 has 16 amino acids. Trimming took 3 bases from V and 4 from J; bases not matched to a gene: 11. The source is a human donor who received a combined kidney and bone marrow transplant. Sequencing was performed on CD4+ T cells from blood, taken before the transplant. The genes are TRBV23-1 and TRBJ2-7, with 8 bases matching TRBD1. TRBV23-1 falls under the ORF class, with uncertain function. CDR3 nucleotides: TGCGCCAGCAGTCACCCGGACAGGGTAATGTGGTACGAGCAGTACTTC. Translation: CASSHPDRVMWYEQYF.